This TCR beta chain was obtained from a study of blood T cell repertoires in COVID-19. Study background: Acute-phase and convalescent COVID-19 samples originated in the United States, Italy and Spain. T cells, B-cell-depleted T cells, or PBMCs supplied cDNA or gDNA.

Authors' data handling: How many nucleated cells were present was estimated from reference gene primer amplification. The repertoire was sequenced with immunoSEQ multiplex PCR; TCRdb's copy has only in-frame clones and lacks some. The V and J calls and clone size are taken from that table; D and trimming were inferred from the DNA. The sample has about 260,000 clones; roughly 89% are singletons. Germline CDR1 and CDR2: MNHEY and SMNVEV (reference sequence). The CDR3 spans 15 residues. The V end was cut by 3 bases, the J end by 7 bases, with 15 bases between. This receptor was taken from a woman aged 40 to 50 who had recovered from COVID-19. The sequenced sample consisted of peripheral blood. The genes are TRBV27 and TRBJ1-4, with D possibly being TRBD1 (5 bases). The CDR3 here is CASSLSPRTGEKLFF. CDR3 DNA: TGTGCCAGCAGTTTGTCCCCAAGAACAGGTGAAAAACTGTTTTTT.